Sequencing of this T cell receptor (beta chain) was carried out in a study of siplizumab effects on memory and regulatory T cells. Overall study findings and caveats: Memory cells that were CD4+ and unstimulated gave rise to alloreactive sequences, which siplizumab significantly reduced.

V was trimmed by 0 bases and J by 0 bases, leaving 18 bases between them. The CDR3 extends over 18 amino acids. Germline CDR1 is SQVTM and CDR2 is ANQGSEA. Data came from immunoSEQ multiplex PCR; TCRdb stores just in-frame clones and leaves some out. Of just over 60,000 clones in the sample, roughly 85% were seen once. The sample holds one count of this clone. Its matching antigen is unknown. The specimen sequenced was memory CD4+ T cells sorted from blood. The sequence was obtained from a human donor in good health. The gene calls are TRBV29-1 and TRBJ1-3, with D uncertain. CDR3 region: CSVEDPLGGSGSGNTIYF. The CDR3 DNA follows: TGCAGCGTTGAAGATCCTTTAGGAGGTTCTGGCTCTGGAAACACCATATATTTT.